This T cell receptor beta chain stems from a study of beta chain features in type 1 diabetes. Sequencing targeted expressed TCRB transcripts, as all isolated RNA had been reverse transcribed. Only in-frame clones appear in the TCRdb table, and some are missing; sequencing was by immunoSEQ multiplex PCR. The repertoire holds fewer than 550,000 clones, with over 10% as singletons. In this sample, this clone turned up a few times. In germline, CDR1 is SGHRS, CDR2 YFSETQ. This CDR3 region has 15 residues. The germline V and J ends were trimmed by 4 bases and 4 bases, with 12 bases remaining between them. This receptor was obtained from a woman aged 18-29 years in good health. The sequencing sample was made of naive CD4+ T cells from blood. The chain links TRBV5-1 to TRBJ2-6; a possible D gene is TRBD2 (6 bases). The CDR3 DNA reads as TGCGCCAGCAGCGGAGGGGTTTCCGGGGCCAACGTCCTGACTTTC. Translation gives CASSGGVSGANVLTF.